The source of this T cell receptor beta chain is a study of cytomegalovirus exposure and HLA in healthy donors. The PCR used 60 Vbeta and 13 Jbeta primers. Authors' analysis steps: Around 9.9 million shared chains were among the roughly 78 million unique TCR beta chains that a later analysis counted. Data came from immunoSEQ multiplex PCR; TCRdb stores just in-frame clones and leaves some out. V, J and clone size are taken as reported in that table, and D and trimming were inferred from the DNA itself. The sample holds 150,000 to 200,000 clones, about three quarters seen once. As regards this clone: Its antigen is currently unknown.

Regarding the study as a whole: The study recorded 160 or so TCR beta chains that were cytomegalovirus-associated. The likely explanation for a cluster of highly shared sequence variants was sequencing artifact.

Germline lookup yields CDR1 GTSNPN and CDR2 SVGIG (reference sequence). V was clipped by 1 base and J by 5 bases, with 14 bases between them. The CDR3 sequence is 14 residues long. The receptor's source is a woman in her forties in good health and CMV-seronegative. The V and J genes are TRBV30 and TRBJ2-5; D may be TRBD2 (7 bases). The specimen was PBMCs. The CDR3 DNA reads as TGTGCCTGGAGTGCGGGCGGGGGCGGGGAGACCCAGTACTTC. Protein product: CAWSAGGGGETQYF.